The clone carrying this T cell receptor (beta chain) occurred once. Its antigen is unidentified. The data are from a study of identical twins. The study, taken as a whole, reports: Cord blood beta clonotypes present at high abundance carried fewer insertions; no such pattern appeared in memory repertoires.

Germline values: CDR1 DFQATT, CDR2 SNEGSKA (reference sequence). The V and J ends lost 1 base and 5 bases respectively, with 18 bases between them. The CDR3 extends over 15 amino acids. TCRdb reprocessed the 5' RACE reads via MiXCR and lists one record per CDR3 protein. The sample carries more than 1.5 million distinct CDR3 sequences, around 33% recorded once. Sequencing was carried out using cord blood. V and J are TRBV20-1 and TRBJ2-7; D is unresolved. The source is a newborn girl in good health. CDR3 coding DNA: TGCAGTGCTAGAGGTGGACCGGACCTGAGAAACGAGCAGTACTTC. Translated: CSARGGPDLRNEQYF.